The 8 T cell receptor beta chains in this list originate from one sample, sequenced in a study of cytomegalovirus exposure and HLA in healthy donors. The protocol was immunoSEQ multiplex PCR, while the TCRdb copy is restricted to in-frame clones and leaves out a portion. Counted here are some 200,000 clones, 65% to 90% occurring once; the ten biggest clones make up over 10%. Input material: PBMCs. The receptors here all came from a woman in her 30s in good health and CMV-seropositive.

The chain joins TRBV6-5 to TRBJ1-2; TRBD1 aligns across 9 bases. V was pared by 7 bases and J by 4 bases, with 7 bases of the junction left unmatched. This CDR3 is built from 14 residues. Germline-derived CDR1 and CDR2 are MNHEY and SVGAGI. CDR3 amino acids: CASTSGDRAYGYTF. In DNA form, the CDR3 reads TGTGCCAGCACCTCAGGGGACAGGGCCTATGGCTACACCTTC.

J is TRBJ2-7 and V is TRBV15, with D possibly matching TRBD1 (6 bases). CDR1 is LNHNV and CDR2 is YYDKDF in the germline V gene (reference sequence). The V gene lost 1 base and the J gene lost 7 bases, with 14 bases spanning the gap. The CDR3 totals 14 residues. The CDR3 nucleotides read TGTGCCACCAGCAGAGCCACAGGGATAACAGAGCAGTACTTC. Translated, it gives CATSRATGITEQYF.

CDR3 nucleotides: TGTGCCAGCAGCTTACTAGCGGGAGGATTTACCGGGGAGCTGTTTTTT. This translates into CASSLLAGGFTGELFF. This chain joins TRBV7-3 and TRBJ2-2; the match to TRBD2 covers 11 bases. Germline V gives CDR1 SGHTA, CDR2 FQGTGA. The V and J ends lost 2 bases and 5 bases, in that order; junction bases with no gene match: 4. The CDR3 is 16 amino acids.

CDR3 nucleotide sequence: TGTGCCAGCAGCCCCCGACAGAGCAATCAGCCCCAGCATTTT. This codes for CASSPRQSNQPQHF. This chain joins TRBV9 and TRBJ1-5; maybe TRBD1 (5 bases). Trimming removed 4 bases at V and 1 base at J, with 9 bases between. CDR3 length: 14 residues. The germline gives CDR1 SGDLS, CDR2 YYNGEE.

In this sample, this clone turned up once. Here the CDR3 reads CSVAISGSYNEQFF. The CDR3 DNA follows: TGCAGCGTAGCGATTAGCGGTTCCTACAATGAGCAGTTCTTC. The chain couples TRBV29-1 to TRBJ2-1; possibly TRBD2 for D (6 bases). Germline CDR1 is SQVTM and CDR2 is ANQGSEA. V was shortened by 6 bases and J by 1 base, with 13 bases between the two germline ends. The CDR3 extends over 14 amino acids.

V is TRBV6-5 and J is TRBJ2-7; D is possibly TRBD2 (6 bases). Germline V gene lookup returns CDR1 MNHEY and CDR2 SVGAGI. Between the trimmed V and J ends, which lost 6 bases and 4 bases, there was a span of 13 bases. The CDR3 runs 13 residues. The CDR3 protein is CASSPGLKYEQYF. The CDR3 region has the DNA TGTGCCAGCAGCCCGGGACTGAAATACGAGCAGTACTTC.

J is TRBJ2-4 and V is TRBV5-1; TRBD1 matches 7 bases. Germline values: CDR1 SGHRS, CDR2 YFSETQ. V shed 4 bases, J shed 2 bases, and the junction held 3 bases outside the gene matches. This CDR3 has 14 amino acids. For the CDR3, the DNA is TGCGCCAGCAGCCAGGGACAGTCCAAAAACATTCAGTACTTC. It codes for CASSQGQSKNIQYF.

The chain uses TRBV7-8 and TRBJ1-2; D is undetermined. Germline V gene sequence: CDR1 SGHVS, CDR2 FQNEAQ. This CDR3 is 14 amino acids long. V was shortened by 5 bases and J by 0 bases, with 10 bases between the two germline ends. This CDR3 is CASSLRTPNYGYTF. The CDR3 DNA sequence: TGTGCCAGCAGCCTCCGGACTCCTAACTATGGCTACACCTTC.